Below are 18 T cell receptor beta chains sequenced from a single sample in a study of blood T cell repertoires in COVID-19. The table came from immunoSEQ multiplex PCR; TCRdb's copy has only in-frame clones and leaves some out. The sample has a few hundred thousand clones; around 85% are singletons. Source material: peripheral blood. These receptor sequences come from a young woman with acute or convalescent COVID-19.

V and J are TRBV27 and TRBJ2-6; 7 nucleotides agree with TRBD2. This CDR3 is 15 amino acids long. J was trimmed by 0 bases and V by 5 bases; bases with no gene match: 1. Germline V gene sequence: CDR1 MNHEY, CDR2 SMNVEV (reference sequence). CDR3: CASSREASGANVLTF. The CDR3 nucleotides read TGTGCCAGCAGTCGGGAGGCCTCTGGGGCCAACGTCCTGACTTTC.

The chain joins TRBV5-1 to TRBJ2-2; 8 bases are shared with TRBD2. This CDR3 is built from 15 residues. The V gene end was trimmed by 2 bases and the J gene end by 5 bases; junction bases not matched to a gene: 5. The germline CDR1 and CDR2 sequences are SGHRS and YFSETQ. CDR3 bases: TGCGCCAGCAGCTTACAGGGCGGGGGGACCGGGGAGCTGTTTTTT. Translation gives CASSLQGGGTGELFF.

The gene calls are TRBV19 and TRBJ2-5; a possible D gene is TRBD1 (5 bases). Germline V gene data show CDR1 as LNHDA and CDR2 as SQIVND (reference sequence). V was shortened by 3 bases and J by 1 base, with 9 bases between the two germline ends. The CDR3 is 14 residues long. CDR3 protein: CASSIYGAQETQYF. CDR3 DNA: TGTGCCAGTAGTATTTATGGGGCCCAAGAGACCCAGTACTTC. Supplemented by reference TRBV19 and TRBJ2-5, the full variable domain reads DGGITQSPKYLFRKEGQNVTLSCEQNLNHDAMYWYRQDPGQGLRLIYYSQIVNDFQKGDIAEGYSVSREKKESFPLTVTSAQKNPTAFYLCASSIYGAQETQYFGPGTRLLVL.

CDR3 protein: CASSFTEWYGYTF. For the CDR3, the DNA is TGTGCCAGCAGCTTTACGGAGTGGTATGGCTACACCTTC. The V and J genes are TRBV7-9 and TRBJ1-2; D call uncertain. The CDR3 is made up of 13 amino acids. The V gene's germline CDR1 is SEHNR and CDR2 FQNEAQ (reference sequence). The V and J ends lost 3 bases and 5 bases respectively, with 10 bases between them. Complete variable domain (other parts from reference TRBV7-9 and TRBJ1-2): DTGVSQNPRHKITKRGQNVTFRCDPISEHNRLYWYRQTLGQGPEFLTYFQNEAQLEKSRLLSDRFSAERPKGSFSTLEIQRTEQGDSAMYLCASSFTEWYGYTFGSGTRLTVV.

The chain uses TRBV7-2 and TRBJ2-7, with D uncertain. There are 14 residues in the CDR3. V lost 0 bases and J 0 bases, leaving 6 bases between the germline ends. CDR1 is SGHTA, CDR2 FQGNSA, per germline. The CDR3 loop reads CASSLAGFSYEQYF. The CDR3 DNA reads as TGTGCCAGCAGCTTAGCCGGGTTCTCCTACGAGCAGTACTTC.

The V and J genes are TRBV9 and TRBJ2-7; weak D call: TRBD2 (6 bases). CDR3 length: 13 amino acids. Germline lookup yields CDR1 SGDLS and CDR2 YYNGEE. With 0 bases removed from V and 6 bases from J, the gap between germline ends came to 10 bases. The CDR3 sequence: CASSVVGGSEQYF. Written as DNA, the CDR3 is TGTGCCAGCAGCGTAGTTGGGGGGTCCGAGCAGTACTTC. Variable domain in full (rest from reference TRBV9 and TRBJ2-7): DSGVTQTPKHLITATGQRVTLRCSPRSGDLSVYWYQQSLDQGLQFLIQYYNGEERAKGNILERFSAQQFPDLHSELNLSSLELGDSALYFCASSVVGGSEQYFGPGTRLTVT.

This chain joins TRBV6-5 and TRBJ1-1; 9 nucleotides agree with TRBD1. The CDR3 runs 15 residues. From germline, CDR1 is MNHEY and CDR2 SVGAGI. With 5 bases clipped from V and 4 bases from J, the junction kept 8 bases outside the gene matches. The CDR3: CASSTRQGGSTEAFF. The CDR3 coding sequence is TGTGCCAGCAGTACAAGACAGGGGGGGAGCACTGAAGCTTTCTTT.

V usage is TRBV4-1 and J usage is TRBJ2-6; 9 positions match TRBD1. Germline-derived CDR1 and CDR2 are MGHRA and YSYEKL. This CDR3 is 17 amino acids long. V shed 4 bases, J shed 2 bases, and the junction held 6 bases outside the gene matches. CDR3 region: CASSLGQGEAGANVLTF. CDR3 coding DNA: TGCGCCAGCAGCCTGGGACAGGGCGAGGCTGGGGCCAACGTCCTGACTTTC.

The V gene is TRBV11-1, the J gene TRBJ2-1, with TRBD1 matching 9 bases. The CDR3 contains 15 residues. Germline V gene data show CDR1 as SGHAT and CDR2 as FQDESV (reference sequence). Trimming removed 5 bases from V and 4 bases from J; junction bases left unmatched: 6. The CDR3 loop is CASSLGQGMYNEQFF. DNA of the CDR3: TGTGCCAGCAGCCTCGGACAGGGGATGTACAATGAGCAGTTCTTC.

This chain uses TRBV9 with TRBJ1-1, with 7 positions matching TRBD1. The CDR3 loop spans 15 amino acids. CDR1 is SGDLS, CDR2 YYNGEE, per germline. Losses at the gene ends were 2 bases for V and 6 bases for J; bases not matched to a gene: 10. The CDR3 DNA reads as TGTGCCAGCAGCGTTACAGGGGCGAGTGGGGCTGAAGCTTTCTTT. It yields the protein CASSVTGASGAEAFF.

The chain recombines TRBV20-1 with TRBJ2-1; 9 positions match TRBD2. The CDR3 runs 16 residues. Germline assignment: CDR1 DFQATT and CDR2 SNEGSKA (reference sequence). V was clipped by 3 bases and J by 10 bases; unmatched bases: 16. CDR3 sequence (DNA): TGCAGTGCTAGTCTAGAGTTAGCGGGAGACCCAATGGAGCAGTTCTTC. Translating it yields CSASLELAGDPMEQFF.

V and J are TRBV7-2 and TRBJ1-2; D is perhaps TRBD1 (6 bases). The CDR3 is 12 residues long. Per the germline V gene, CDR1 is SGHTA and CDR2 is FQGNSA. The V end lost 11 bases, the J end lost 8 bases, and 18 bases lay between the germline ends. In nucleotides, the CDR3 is TGTGCCCGAGGGGGGGCCGGTGAAGGCTACACCTTC. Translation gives CARGGAGEGYTF.

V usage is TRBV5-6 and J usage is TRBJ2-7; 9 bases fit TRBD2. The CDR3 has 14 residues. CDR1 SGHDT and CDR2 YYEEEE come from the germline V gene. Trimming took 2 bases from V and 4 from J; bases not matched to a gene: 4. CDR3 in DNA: TGTGCCAGCAGCTTAGGTAGCGGGAGATACGAGCAGTACTTC. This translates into CASSLGSGRYEQYF.

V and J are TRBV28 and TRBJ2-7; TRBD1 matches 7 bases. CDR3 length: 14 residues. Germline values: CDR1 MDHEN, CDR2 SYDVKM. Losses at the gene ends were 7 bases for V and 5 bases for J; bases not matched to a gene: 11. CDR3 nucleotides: TGTGCCAGCACTCTCCAACAGGGGCTCGACGAGCAGTACTTC. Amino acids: CASTLQQGLDEQYF.

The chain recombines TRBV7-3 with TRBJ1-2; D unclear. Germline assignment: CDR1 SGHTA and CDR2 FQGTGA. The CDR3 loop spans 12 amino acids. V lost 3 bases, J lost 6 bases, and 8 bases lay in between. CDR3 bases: TGTGCCAGCAGCTTGGGCGGGAATGGCTACACCTTC. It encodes CASSLGGNGYTF.

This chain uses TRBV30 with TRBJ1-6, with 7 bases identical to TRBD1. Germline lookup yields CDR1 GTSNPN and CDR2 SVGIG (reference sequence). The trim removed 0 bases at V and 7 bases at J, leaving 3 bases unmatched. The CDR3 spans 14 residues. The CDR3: CAWSVQGGNSPLHF. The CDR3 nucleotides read TGTGCCTGGAGTGTCCAGGGGGGCAATTCACCCCTCCACTTT.

Written as DNA, the CDR3 is TGTGCCAGCAGTTTAGCGGGTAGCAATCAGCCCCAGCATTTT. It codes for CASSLAGSNQPQHF. This sequence joins TRBV27 and TRBJ1-5; unclear D gene. Germline V gene data show CDR1 as MNHEY and CDR2 as SMNVEV (reference sequence). The CDR3 has 14 residues. V was clipped by 2 bases and J by 0 bases, with 5 bases between them.

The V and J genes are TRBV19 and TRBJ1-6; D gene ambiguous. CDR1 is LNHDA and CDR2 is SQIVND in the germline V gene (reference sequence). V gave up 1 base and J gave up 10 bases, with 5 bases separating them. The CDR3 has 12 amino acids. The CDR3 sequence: CASSIGASPLHF. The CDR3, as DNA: TGTGCCAGTAGTATAGGAGCCTCACCCCTCCACTTT.